Below are 2 T cell receptor beta chains sequenced from a single sample in a study of a mutant IDH1 vaccine in newly diagnosed glioma. Stated time point: week 5, during vaccination. Topical imiquimod accompanied each vaccine dose, which consisted of 300 ug of mutant IDH1 20-mer peptide. Their antigen targets remain unknown. Profiling relied on immunoSEQ multiplex PCR, and the TCRdb table lists in-frame clones only, not all of them. This sample carries tens of thousands of clones, approximately 85% of them seen once, and the ten largest clones take approximately 1.5%. This material consisted of PBMCs, taken from a glioma patient whose treatment included an IDH1 peptide vaccine. The receptors shown here come from a man aged 35-49 years with glioma.

This chain joins TRBV7-2 and TRBJ2-1; 12 bases align to TRBD2. Germline CDR1 reads SGHTA; CDR2 reads FQGNSA. The CDR3 covers 15 residues. V shed 1 base and J 7 bases; nucleotides not matched to a gene: 2. Written as DNA, the CDR3 is TGTGCCAGCAGCTTAGGACTAGCGGGAGATAATGAGCAGTTCTTC. It codes for CASSLGLAGDNEQFF.

J is TRBJ2-7 and V is TRBV15; no reliable D call. This CDR3 is built from 13 residues. Germline lookup yields CDR1 LNHNV and CDR2 YYDKDF (reference sequence). V lost 1 base and J 3 bases, leaving 7 bases between the germline ends. CDR3 protein: CATSRVADYEQYF. The CDR3 nucleotides are TGTGCCACCAGCAGAGTCGCGGACTACGAGCAGTACTTC.